A single sample gave rise to the 3 T cell receptor beta chains below, sequenced in a study of blood T cell repertoires in COVID-19. Clones were read by immunoSEQ multiplex PCR, and TCRdb kept only the in-frame ones, dropping some. The sample shows about 100,000 clones, 80% to 95% of them seen only once. What was sequenced was peripheral blood. These receptors all stem from a man aged 70-80 years with acute or convalescent COVID-19.

The gene calls are TRBV5-8 and TRBJ2-5, with D possibly TRBD2 on 5 matching bases. CDR1 and CDR2 from the germline V gene are SGHTS and YDEGEE. The V and J ends lost 2 bases and 5 bases respectively, with 10 bases between them. The CDR3 totals 13 residues. CDR3 region: CASSFQRQETQYF. CDR3 in DNA: TGTGCCAGCAGCTTCCAGCGGCAGGAGACCCAGTACTTC.

V gene TRBV7-6 combines with J gene TRBJ1-4; 8 nucleotides line up with TRBD1. The germline CDR1 and CDR2 sequences are SGHVS and FNYEAQ. V dropped 5 bases and J dropped 7; count of bases not matched to a gene: 18. There are 18 residues in the CDR3. The CDR3 DNA follows: TGTGCCAGCAGCATATCTGCGTCCAGGGGGCAGATCGGTGAAAAACTGTTTTTT. It translates to CASSISASRGQIGEKLFF.

The chain employs TRBV6-5 and TRBJ2-7, with 8 nucleotides matching TRBD2. Germline V CDR1 and CDR2: MNHEY, SVGAGI. Trimming cost V 0 bases and J 3 bases; bases outside gene matches: 1. The CDR3 extends over 14 amino acids. CDR3 coding DNA: TGTGCCAGCAGTTACTCAGCGGGAGACTACGAGCAGTACTTC. Translation gives CASSYSAGDYEQYF.